The 15 T cell receptor beta chains presented below share a single source sample, sequenced in a study of CD8+CD57+ T cells in acquired aplastic anemia. Profiling that covered TCR beta VDJ and CDR3 relied on genomic DNA as its template. MiXCR, run by TCRdb on the reads, gives a single entry per CDR3 protein. In the table there are approximately 40,000 distinct CDR3 sequences, 63% of which are singletons. Sequencing involved patients with CD8+CD57+ cell expansion previously shown by flow cytometry. Sequencing input: sorted CD4+, CD8+, or CD8+CD57+ T cells (not recorded which) from PBMCs. Receptors originate from a human donor with aplastic anemia.

This clonotype was detected only a few times. CDR3 amino acids: CAISATGTGYEQYF. In DNA form, the CDR3 reads TGTGCCATCAGTGCGACAGGGACGGGCTACGAGCAGTACTTC. The chain has TRBV10-3 and TRBJ2-7; 7 bases agree with TRBD1. Looked up from germline, CDR1 is ENHRY and CDR2 is SYGVKD. The CDR3 covers 14 residues. After removal of 4 bases from V and 3 bases from J, the junction contained 6 bases not matched to a gene.

This clonotype was detected only a few times. The rearrangement joins TRBV6-1 to TRBJ1-2; TRBD1 might be the D (6 bases). Trimming removed 7 bases at V and 5 bases at J, with 14 bases between. CDR3 length: 13 amino acids. From germline, CDR1 is MNHNS and CDR2 SASEGT. The CDR3 loop reads CASNPARGYGYTF. The DNA of the CDR3 is TGTGCCAGCAACCCCGCAAGGGGGTATGGCTACACCTTC.

On this clonotype: Because the CDR3 is missing its conserved closing phenylalanine or tryptophan, this is likely a read error. Because the CDR3's place on the DNA is in doubt, the DNA is left out and the CDR3 is given as listed by TCRdb. The chain has TRBV2 and TRBJ1-6. The germline CDR1 and CDR2 sequences are SNHLY and FYNNEI. The CDR3 spans 9 amino acids, including both terminal residues. This CDR3 is CASSESLDS.

The chain carries TRBV11-3 and TRBJ1-5; D is ambiguous. V was shortened by 4 bases and J by 3 bases, with 13 bases between the two germline ends. CDR3 length: 15 residues. Per the germline V gene, CDR1 is SGHNT and CDR2 is YENEEA. DNA of the CDR3: TGTGCCAGCAGCTCGGTGCCAGGTCCCAATCAGCCCCAGCATTTT. Translation: CASSSVPGPNQPQHF. Complete variable domain (other parts from reference TRBV11-3 and TRBJ1-5): EAGVVQSPRYKIIEKKQPVAFWCNPISGHNTLYWYLQNLGQGPELLIRYENEEAVDDSQLPKDRFSAERLKGVDSTLKIQPAELGDSAVYLCASSSVPGPNQPQHFGDGTRLSIL.

The V and J genes are TRBV7-8 and TRBJ2-1; D may be TRBD1 (5 bases). The better agreement between TRBJ2-7 and the DNA end casts doubt on the J call. The CDR3 is made up of 13 amino acids. CDR1 and CDR2 from the germline V gene are SGHVS and FQNEAQ. CDR3 sequence (DNA): TGTGCCAGCAGCTTGGCAGGGTACAATGAGCAGTACTTC. Translation gives CASSLAGYNEQYF.

This clonotype was observed many times. J is TRBJ1-4 and V is TRBV19, with 7 bases fitting TRBD1. The germline gives CDR1 LNHDA, CDR2 SQIVND (reference sequence). The CDR3 extends over 13 amino acids. After removal of 8 bases from V and 12 bases from J, the junction contained 12 bases not matched to a gene. The CDR3 region has the DNA TGTGCCAGTTCCCTATACCCAGGGGGAGAACTGTTTTTT. This sequence encodes CASSLYPGGELFF.

With respect to this clonotype: A single base separates this from a much larger clone, so it may be a read error. The rearrangement uses TRBV20-1 and TRBJ2-2; 9 bases match TRBD1. The CDR3 covers 17 residues. Germline V CDR1 and CDR2: DFQATT, SNEGSKA (reference sequence). With 2 bases clipped from V and 6 bases from J, the junction kept 13 bases outside the gene matches. Written as DNA, the CDR3 is TGCAGTGCTAGAAGGGACAGGGAGATGATAGTCCCCGGGGAGCTGTTTTTT. This gives the protein CSARRDREMIVPGELFF.

The chain has TRBV11-2 and TRBJ2-1; 9 bases match TRBD2. CDR1 and CDR2 from the germline V gene are SGHAT and FQNNGV. Trimming took 4 bases from V and 4 from J; bases not matched to a gene: 5. The CDR3 totals 15 residues. DNA of the CDR3: TGTGCCAGCAGCTCCCGCGGGGGGGTTTACAATGAGCAGTTCTTC. It translates to CASSSRGGVYNEQFF.

The chain couples TRBV2 to TRBJ1-4, with 7 bases matching TRBD1. Germline V gene data show CDR1 as SNHLY and CDR2 as FYNNEI. This CDR3 is built from 17 residues. V lost 8 bases, J lost 0 bases, and 12 bases stayed unmatched. CDR3 loop: CASLIDRAIATNEKLFF. The CDR3 DNA reads as TGTGCCAGCTTAATCGACAGGGCTATAGCAACTAATGAAAAACTGTTTTTT.

V is TRBV19 and J is TRBJ2-5; TRBD2 agrees at 8 bases. Per the germline V gene, CDR1 is LNHDA and CDR2 is SQIVND (reference sequence). Losses at the gene ends were 4 bases for V and 0 bases for J; bases not matched to a gene: 4. This CDR3 has 15 amino acids. Here the CDR3 reads CASSTQRGYQETQYF. The DNA of the CDR3 is TGTGCCAGTAGTACCCAGCGGGGGTACCAAGAGACCCAGTACTTC.

This chain connects TRBV2 to TRBJ2-7, with unresolved D. The CDR3 runs 11 residues. The germline V gene has CDR1 SNHLY and CDR2 FYNNEI. Trimming shortened V by 7 bases and J by 2 bases, and 6 bases separated the two germline ends. The CDR3 loop reads CASNQAYEQYF. DNA of the CDR3: TGTGCCAGCAATCAAGCCTACGAGCAGTACTTC.

The chain carries TRBV10-2 and TRBJ1-6, with D hard to call. V gave up 3 bases and J gave up 9 bases, with 12 bases separating them. This CDR3 comprises 14 residues. Germline CDR1 WSHSY, CDR2 SAAADI. CDR3 nucleotide sequence: TGCGCCAGCAGTGAAGGCAGGATAGTTTCACCCCTCCACTTT. Residues: CASSEGRIVSPLHF.

This clonotype was seen at least ten times. The chain carries TRBV19 and TRBJ1-2, with D possibly being TRBD1 (5 bases). CDR3 size: 13 residues. Germline V CDR1 and CDR2: LNHDA, SQIVND (reference sequence). The CDR3 loop reads CVSRAQGDGGYTF. The CDR3 region has the DNA TGTGTCAGCCGTGCCCAAGGGGACGGTGGCTACACCTTC.

The chain employs TRBV4-1 and TRBJ2-2; TRBD2 is a possible D gene (6 bases). V lost 0 bases and J 8 bases, leaving 16 bases between the germline ends. The length of the CDR3 is 16 residues. Germline loops: CDR1 MGHRA, CDR2 YSYEKL. CDR3 DNA: TGCGCCAGCAGCCAAGATATGTGGGGGGATTGGGGGGAGCTGTTTTTT. Translation: CASSQDMWGDWGELFF.

The table lists this clonotype with many counts. V is TRBV12-3 or TRBV12-4 and J is TRBJ1-5, with TRBD1 as a possible D gene (5 bases). V dropped 3 bases and J dropped 5 bases, with 11 bases sitting between them. CDR3 length equals 14 residues. CDR3 region: CASSFARVDQPQHF. The CDR3, as DNA: TGTGCCAGCAGTTTCGCCAGGGTCGATCAGCCCCAGCATTTT.